This T cell receptor beta chain is drawn from a study of cytomegalovirus exposure and HLA in healthy donors. Broader study findings: Productive rates of about 87% or about 30% were seen for most TCR beta V segments in an earlier analysis. A reported reduction in N-insertions relative to the roughly 610-donor mean was seen in an Asian-associated ancestry cluster in a later analysis.

The PCR had 60 Vbeta and 13 Jbeta primers. Clones were read by immunoSEQ multiplex PCR, and TCRdb kept only the in-frame ones, dropping some. Here the sample spans 85,000 to 95,000 clones, 74% being singletons. This clone was detected only once. The antigen remains unidentified. A junction boundary mismatches the germline segment, possibly from a read error. The TCR sequence derives from a young man in good health and CMV-seropositive. Sequencing used PBMCs.

CDR3 bases: TGTGCCAGCAGTCACCGGGGGGCGGAGGCATACCCCTTC. Translating gives CASSHRGAEAYPF. The chain combines TRBV5-6 with TRBJ1-2; TRBD1 might be the D (6 bases). CDR3 length: 13 amino acids. CDR1 is SGHDT, CDR2 YYEEEE, per germline. Filled out from reference TRBV5-6 and TRBJ1-2, the complete variable domain reads DAGVTQSPTHLIKTRGQQVTLRCSPKSGHDTVSWYQQALGQGPQFIFQYYEEEERQRGNFPDRFSGHQFPNYSSELNVNALLLGDSALYLCASSHRGAEAYPFGSGTRLTVV.